This T cell receptor (beta chain) appears in the sequencing data of a study of blood T cell repertoires in COVID-19. Study-wide background: Collection of acute and convalescent COVID-19 samples took place in the United States, Italy and Spain.

Generated by immunoSEQ multiplex PCR, the TCRdb table keeps only in-frame clones and is missing some. The sample records roughly 60,000 clones, around 90% being singletons. The Seattle patients joined while their infection was active and were tracked longitudinally afterward. V lost 4 bases to trimming and J lost 4 bases; unmatched junction nucleotides: 8. Germline V CDR1 and CDR2: MNHEY, SMNVEV (reference sequence). The CDR3 is 16 residues long. This chain links TRBV27 with TRBJ1-5; 9 bases are shared with TRBD1. The sample comprised peripheral blood. The clonotype comes from a man aged 35 to 55 with COVID-19, enrolled during active disease. Here the CDR3 DNA reads TGTGCCAGCAGTTCCACCCGCGGGACAGGGAATCAGCCCCAGCATTTT. This translates into CASSSTRGTGNQPQHF.